This entry lists 22 T cell receptor beta chains sequenced from one sample in a study of T cell responses to AZD1222 COVID-19 vaccine. Produced via immunoSEQ multiplex PCR; TCRdb's table is partial and in-frame only. This table has approximately 150,000 clones, 89% appearing once. Source: peripheral blood, taken 28 days after the second AZD1222 dose. These receptors were obtained from an adult who received the AZD1222 COVID-19 vaccine.

This clone was counted at least ten times. The chain employs TRBV7-9 and TRBJ1-3; D might be TRBD1 (5 bases). V lost 10 bases to trimming and J lost 0 bases, with 13 bases between them. The germline CDR1 and CDR2 sequences are SEHNR and FQNEAQ (reference sequence). CDR3 length: 14 amino acids. The CDR3 DNA reads TGTGCCACGCGCATGGGGACCTCTGGAAACACCATATATTTT. Translating it yields CATRMGTSGNTIYF. Full variable domain (missing parts from reference TRBV7-9 and TRBJ1-3): DTGVSQNPRHKITKRGQNVTFRCDPISEHNRLYWYRQTLGQGPEFLTYFQNEAQLEKSRLLSDRFSAERPKGSFSTLEIQRTEQGDSAMYLCATRMGTSGNTIYFGEGSWLTVV.

The chain recombines TRBV28 with TRBJ2-6; D possibly corresponds to TRBD2 (6 bases). The CDR3 covers 18 residues. The germline V and J ends were trimmed by 3 bases and 3 bases, with 18 bases remaining between them. The germline gives CDR1 MDHEN, CDR2 SYDVKM. The CDR3 loop reads CASSFLSEGSGGANVLTF. The CDR3 nucleotides are TGTGCCAGCAGTTTCCTCTCGGAGGGAAGTGGTGGGGCCAACGTCCTGACTTTC.

The V gene is TRBV19, the J gene TRBJ2-3; 9 bases align to TRBD2. The CDR3 runs 16 residues. The trim removed 2 bases at V and 2 bases at J, leaving 5 bases unmatched. CDR1 is LNHDA and CDR2 is SQIVND in the germline V gene (reference sequence). This CDR3 is CASSISSGTFTDTQYF. The CDR3 DNA reads TGTGCCAGTAGTATATCTAGCGGGACCTTCACAGATACGCAGTATTTT.

The chain is built from TRBV7-3 and TRBJ2-1, with 10 bases fitting TRBD2. The CDR3 spans 15 residues. Germline V gives CDR1 SGHTA, CDR2 FQGTGA. V lost 5 bases and J lost 0; bases outside the gene matches: 1. CDR3 in amino acids: CASSPSGSSYNEQFF. CDR3 nucleotides: TGTGCCAGCAGCCCTAGCGGGAGCTCCTACAATGAGCAGTTCTTC. Drawing the rest from reference TRBV7-3 and TRBJ2-1, the complete variable domain is GAGVSQTPSNKVTEKGKYVELRCDPISGHTALYWYRQSLGQGPEFLIYFQGTGAADDSGLPNDRFFAVRPEGSVSTLKIQRTERGDSAVYLCASSPSGSSYNEQFFGPGTRLTVL.

The rearrangement joins TRBV6-5 to TRBJ1-4, with TRBD1 matching 7 bases. The CDR3 is 14 residues long. With V trimmed by 6 bases and J by 8 bases, 9 bases remained unmatched. Per germline, CDR1 MNHEY and CDR2 SVGAGI. The CDR3 sequence is CASSLLDRVEKLFF. DNA for the CDR3: TGTGCCAGCAGCCTCCTAGACAGGGTCGAAAAACTGTTTTTT.

The chain combines TRBV9 with TRBJ2-1, with D maybe TRBD2 (6 bases). The CDR3 is made up of 15 amino acids. Germline CDR1 is SGDLS and CDR2 is YYNGEE. Trimming took off 3 bases at V and 9 bases at J, with 19 bases between the two ends. CDR3 sequence: CASSERPASVSEQFF. The CDR3 region has the DNA TGTGCCAGCAGCGAACGACCCGCTAGCGTGAGTGAGCAGTTCTTC.

The chain employs TRBV28 and TRBJ2-7; 7 bases line up with TRBD1. The germline V gene encodes CDR1 MDHEN and CDR2 SYDVKM. The V segment lost 5 bases and the J segment 4 bases; nucleotides outside the gene matches: 14. The length of the CDR3 is 16 residues. The CDR3 sequence is CASSLDRQGKIYEQYF. The CDR3 DNA reads TGTGCCAGCAGTCTTGACCGACAGGGAAAGATATACGAGCAGTACTTC.

The J gene is TRBJ2-2, the V gene TRBV9; D not resolved. CDR1 is SGDLS, CDR2 YYNGEE, per germline. V was trimmed by 4 bases and J by 4 bases, leaving 11 bases between them. The CDR3 consists of 14 residues. CDR3 protein: CASSPVGFTGELFF. The CDR3 DNA sequence: TGTGCCAGCAGCCCTGTGGGGTTCACCGGGGAGCTGTTTTTT. Looking up the rest from reference TRBV9 and TRBJ2-2 gives the full variable domain: DSGVTQTPKHLITATGQRVTLRCSPRSGDLSVYWYQQSLDQGLQFLIQYYNGEERAKGNILERFSAQQFPDLHSELNLSSLELGDSALYFCASSPVGFTGELFFGEGSRLTVL.

The J gene is TRBJ2-2, the V gene TRBV5-6, with 12 bases fitting TRBD2. There are 15 residues in the CDR3. Germline loops: CDR1 SGHDT, CDR2 YYEEEE. With V trimmed by 8 bases and J by 7 bases, 9 bases remained unmatched. As DNA, the CDR3 is TGTGCCAGTGAGACTAGCGGGAGATATGGCGGGGAGCTGTTTTTT. This gives the protein CASETSGRYGGELFF.

The chain is built from TRBV12-5 and TRBJ1-1; no reliable D call. CDR3 length: 12 residues. The germline V gene encodes CDR1 LGHNT and CDR2 FRNRAP. V lost 7 bases, J lost 1 base, and 7 bases lay in between. The CDR3 region has the DNA TGTGCTAGTGCCCTGGGGAACACTGAAGCTTTCTTT. Translated: CASALGNTEAFF.

On this clone itself: The CDR3 does not end in the conserved phenylalanine or tryptophan, so this is likely a read error. The limits of the CDR3 on the DNA are not certain, so only TCRdb's listed CDR3 is given. V is TRBV4-2 and J is TRBJ1-1. The CDR3 region is 19 residues in length, termini included. CDR1 is LGHNA, CDR2 YNFKEQ, per germline. The CDR3: CASSQDEATNESRATGDYI.

This chain joins TRBV6-2 or TRBV6-3 and TRBJ1-2; TRBD1 matches 9 bases. The germline V gene encodes CDR1 MNHEY and CDR2 SVGEGT. The CDR3 length is 16 residues. Unmatched junction bases numbered 16, after V lost 6 bases and J lost 8 bases. CDR3 sequence (DNA): TGTGCCAGCAGCCAAACTTTACAGGACAGGGGAAGAGGCTACACCTTC. It translates to CASSQTLQDRGRGYTF.

The chain combines TRBV4-2 with TRBJ2-6; no clear D. With 4 bases removed from V and 0 bases from J, the gap between germline ends came to 19 bases. Germline V lookup: CDR1 LGHNA, CDR2 YNFKEQ. The CDR3 is 19 residues long. The CDR3 sequence: CASSRRTVTSSSGANVLTF. In DNA, the CDR3 is TGTGCCAGCAGCCGAAGGACCGTTACATCCAGCTCTGGGGCCAACGTCCTGACTTTC.

The rearrangement links TRBV28 to TRBJ2-7, with 8 bases matching TRBD1. V was pared by 8 bases and J by 5 bases, with 8 bases of the junction left unmatched. This CDR3 contains 13 residues. The germline gives CDR1 MDHEN, CDR2 SYDVKM. CDR3 amino acids: CASSGQGFDEQYF. The CDR3 coding sequence is TGTGCCAGCTCTGGACAGGGTTTCGACGAGCAGTACTTC. Looking up the rest from reference TRBV28 and TRBJ2-7 gives the full variable domain: DVKVTQSSRYLVKRTGEKVFLECVQDMDHENMFWYRQDPGLGLRLIYFSYDVKMKEKGDIPEGYSVSREKKERFSLILESASTNQTSMYLCASSGQGFDEQYFGPGTRLTVT.

This chain joins TRBV2 and TRBJ1-2, with TRBD1 as a possible D gene (6 bases). V was shortened by 8 bases and J by 2 bases, with 21 bases between the two germline ends. The CDR3 has 16 amino acids. From germline, CDR1 is SNHLY and CDR2 FYNNEI. The CDR3, as DNA: TGTGCCAGCGCCTCCAGGGGTGGCATCTTAAACTATGGCTACACCTTC. This codes for CASASRGGILNYGYTF. The whole variable domain, filled in from reference TRBV2 and TRBJ1-2, reads EPEVTQTPSHQVTQMGQEVILRCVPISNHLYFYWYRQILGQKVEFLVSFYNNEISEKSEIFDDQFSVERPDGSNFTLKIRSTKLEDSAMYFCASASRGGILNYGYTFGSGTRLTVV.

V and J are TRBV18 and TRBJ1-1, with TRBD1 as a possible D gene (6 bases). The germline V gene encodes CDR1 KGHSH and CDR2 LQKENI. This CDR3 is built from 14 residues. V lost 4 bases and J 3 bases, leaving 12 bases between the germline ends. CDR3 region: CASSRGPGDTEAFF. Written as DNA, the CDR3 is TGTGCCAGCTCACGGGGGCCAGGGGACACTGAAGCTTTCTTT.

Points on this clone: Mismatch with germline at one junction end may stem from a read error. The V gene is TRBV3-1 (or the pseudogene TRBV3-2), the J gene TRBJ2-7; the D gene is possibly TRBD2 (7 bases). Germline V gives CDR1 LGHDT, CDR2 YNNKEL (reference sequence). The CDR3 is 12 residues long. The CDR3 is CASSNPGGREFF. In nucleotides, the CDR3 is TGTGCCAGCAGCAACCCGGGGGGCCGGGAGTTCTTC.

V and J are TRBV4-1 and TRBJ1-4; 8 bases match TRBD1. CDR1 is MGHRA, CDR2 YSYEKL, per germline. This CDR3 comprises 16 residues. Trimming cost V 2 bases and J 5 bases; bases outside gene matches: 7. In DNA form, the CDR3 reads TGCGCCAGCAGCCAAAACGTGGACAGGGCGAATGAAAAACTGTTTTTT. Amino acid sequence: CASSQNVDRANEKLFF.

This sequence joins TRBV24-1 and TRBJ1-1, with no clear D. CDR3 size: 13 residues. Trimming pared 1 base from V and 5 bases from J, leaving 7 bases between. Per germline, CDR1 KGHDR and CDR2 SFDVKD. CDR3 nucleotides: TGTGCCACCAGTGATTTTACGGGGACTGAAGCTTTCTTT. Translated, it gives CATSDFTGTEAFF.

The chain couples TRBV6-5 to TRBJ1-5, with no clear D. Trimming left V 0 bases short and J 10 bases short, with 13 bases between. The CDR3 spans 14 residues. Germline CDR1 is MNHEY and CDR2 is SVGAGI. Here the CDR3 reads CASSYSPPPGPQHF. As DNA, the CDR3 is TGTGCCAGCAGTTACTCGCCTCCACCGGGTCCCCAGCATTTT.

The gene calls are TRBV6-5 and TRBJ1-1; D not certain. V lost 4 bases and J 2 bases, leaving 5 bases between the germline ends. The germline V gene has CDR1 MNHEY and CDR2 SVGAGI. This CDR3 is 12 amino acids long. CDR3 amino acids: CASSLTNTEAFF. DNA for the CDR3: TGTGCCAGCAGTTTGACAAACACTGAAGCTTTCTTT.

The rearrangement uses TRBV30 and TRBJ2-2; D uncertain. CDR3 length equals 13 residues. The germline V gene encodes CDR1 GTSNPN and CDR2 SVGIG (reference sequence). Trimming took off 1 base at V and 8 bases at J, with 11 bases between the two ends. This chain's CDR3 is CAWSGSVMGELFF. In DNA form, the CDR3 reads TGTGCCTGGAGTGGATCGGTAATGGGGGAGCTGTTTTTT.